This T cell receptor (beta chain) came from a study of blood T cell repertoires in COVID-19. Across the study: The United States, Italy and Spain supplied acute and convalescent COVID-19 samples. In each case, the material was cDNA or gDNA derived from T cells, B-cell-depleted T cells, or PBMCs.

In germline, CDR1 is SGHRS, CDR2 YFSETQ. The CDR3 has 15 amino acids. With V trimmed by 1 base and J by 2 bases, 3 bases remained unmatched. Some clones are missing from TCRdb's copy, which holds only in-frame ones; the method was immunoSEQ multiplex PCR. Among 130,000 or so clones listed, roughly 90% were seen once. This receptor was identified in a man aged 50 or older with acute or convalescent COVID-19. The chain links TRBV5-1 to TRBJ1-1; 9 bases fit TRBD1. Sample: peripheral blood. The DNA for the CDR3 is TGCGCCAGCAGCTTGCGGGGACAGGGAAACACTGAAGCTTTCTTT. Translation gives CASSLRGQGNTEAFF.